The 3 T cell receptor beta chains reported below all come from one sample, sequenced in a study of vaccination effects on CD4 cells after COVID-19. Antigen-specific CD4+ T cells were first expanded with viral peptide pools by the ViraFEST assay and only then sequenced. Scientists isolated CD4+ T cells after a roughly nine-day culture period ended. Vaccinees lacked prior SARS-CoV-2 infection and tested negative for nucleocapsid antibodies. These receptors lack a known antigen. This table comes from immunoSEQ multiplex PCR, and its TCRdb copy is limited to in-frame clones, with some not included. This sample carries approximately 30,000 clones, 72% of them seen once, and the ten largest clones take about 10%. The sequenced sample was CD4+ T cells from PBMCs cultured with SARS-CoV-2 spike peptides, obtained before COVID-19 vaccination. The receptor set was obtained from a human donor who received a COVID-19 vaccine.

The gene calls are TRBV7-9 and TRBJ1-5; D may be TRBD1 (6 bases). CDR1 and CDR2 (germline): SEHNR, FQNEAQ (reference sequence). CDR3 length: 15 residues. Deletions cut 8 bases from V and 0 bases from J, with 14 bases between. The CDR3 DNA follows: TGTGCCAGCGTCCCAGGGGCAGATAGCAATCAGCCCCAGCATTTT. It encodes CASVPGADSNQPQHF.

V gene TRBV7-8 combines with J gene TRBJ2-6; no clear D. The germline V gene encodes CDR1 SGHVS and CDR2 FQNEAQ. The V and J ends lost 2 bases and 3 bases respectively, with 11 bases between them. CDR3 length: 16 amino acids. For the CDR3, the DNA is TGTGCCAGCAGCTTACTACGTTTTGGTGGGGCCAACGTCCTGACTTTC. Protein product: CASSLLRFGGANVLTF.

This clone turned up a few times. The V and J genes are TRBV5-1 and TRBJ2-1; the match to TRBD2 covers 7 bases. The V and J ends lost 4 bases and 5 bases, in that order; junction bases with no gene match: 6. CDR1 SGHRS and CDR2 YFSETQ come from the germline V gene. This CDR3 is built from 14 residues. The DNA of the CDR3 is TGCGCCAGCAGCCGCTTCAGCGGGGACAATGAGCAGTTCTTC. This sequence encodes CASSRFSGDNEQFF.